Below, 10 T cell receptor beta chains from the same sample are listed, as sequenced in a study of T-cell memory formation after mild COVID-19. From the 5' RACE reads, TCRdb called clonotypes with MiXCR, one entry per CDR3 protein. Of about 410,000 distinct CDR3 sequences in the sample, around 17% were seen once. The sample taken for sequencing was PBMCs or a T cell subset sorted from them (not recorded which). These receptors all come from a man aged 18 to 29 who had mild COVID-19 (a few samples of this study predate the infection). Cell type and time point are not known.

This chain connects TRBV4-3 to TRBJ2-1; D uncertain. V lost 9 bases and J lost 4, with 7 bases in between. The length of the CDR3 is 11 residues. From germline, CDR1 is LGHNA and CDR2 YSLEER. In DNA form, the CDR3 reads TGCGCCAGTGGGGAATACAATGAGCAGTTCTTC. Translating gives CASGEYNEQFF.

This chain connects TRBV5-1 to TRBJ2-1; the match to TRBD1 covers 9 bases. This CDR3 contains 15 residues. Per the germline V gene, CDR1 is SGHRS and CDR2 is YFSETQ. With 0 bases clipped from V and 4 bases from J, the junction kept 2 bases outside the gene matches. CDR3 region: CASSLEGTGYNEQFF. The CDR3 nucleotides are TGCGCCAGCAGCTTGGAGGGGACAGGGTACAATGAGCAGTTCTTC. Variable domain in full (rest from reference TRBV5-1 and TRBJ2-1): KAGVTQTPRYLIKTRGQQVTLSCSPISGHRSVSWYQQTPGQGLQFLFEYFSETQRNKGNFPGRFSGRQFSNSRSEMNVSTLELGDSALYLCASSLEGTGYNEQFFGPGTRLTVL.

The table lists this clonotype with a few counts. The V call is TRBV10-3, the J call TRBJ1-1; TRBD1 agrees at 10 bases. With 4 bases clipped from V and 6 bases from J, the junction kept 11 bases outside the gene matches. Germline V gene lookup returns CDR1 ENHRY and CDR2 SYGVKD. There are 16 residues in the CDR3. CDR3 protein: CAISGQGAPRTAEAFF. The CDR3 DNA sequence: TGTGCCATCAGTGGACAGGGGGCTCCTCGAACCGCTGAAGCTTTCTTT.

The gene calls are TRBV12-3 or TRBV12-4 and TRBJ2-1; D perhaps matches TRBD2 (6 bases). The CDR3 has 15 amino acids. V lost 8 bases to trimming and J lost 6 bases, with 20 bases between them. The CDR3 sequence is CASGGGATPLNEQFF. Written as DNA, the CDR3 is TGTGCCAGCGGTGGCGGGGCCACCCCTCTCAATGAGCAGTTCTTC.

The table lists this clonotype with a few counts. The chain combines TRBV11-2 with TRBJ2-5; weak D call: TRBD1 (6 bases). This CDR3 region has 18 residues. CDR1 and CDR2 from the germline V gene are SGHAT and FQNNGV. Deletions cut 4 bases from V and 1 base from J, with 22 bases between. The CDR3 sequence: CASSSLRGSGGSQETQYF. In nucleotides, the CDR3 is TGTGCCAGCAGCTCCCTTAGGGGGTCTGGGGGTAGCCAAGAGACCCAGTACTTC.

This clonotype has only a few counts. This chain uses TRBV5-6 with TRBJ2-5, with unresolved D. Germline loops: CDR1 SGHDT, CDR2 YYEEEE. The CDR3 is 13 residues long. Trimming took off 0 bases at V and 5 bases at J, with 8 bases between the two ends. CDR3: CASSLGERETQYF. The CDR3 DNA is TGTGCCAGCAGCTTGGGTGAACGGGAGACCCAGTACTTC.

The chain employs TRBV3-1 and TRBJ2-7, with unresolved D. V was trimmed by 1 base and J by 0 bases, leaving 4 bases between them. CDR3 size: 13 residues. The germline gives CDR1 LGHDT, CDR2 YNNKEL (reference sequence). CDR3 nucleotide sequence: TGTGCCAGCAGCCAAGGCAGCTCCTACGAGCAGTACGTC. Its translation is CASSQGSSYEQYV.

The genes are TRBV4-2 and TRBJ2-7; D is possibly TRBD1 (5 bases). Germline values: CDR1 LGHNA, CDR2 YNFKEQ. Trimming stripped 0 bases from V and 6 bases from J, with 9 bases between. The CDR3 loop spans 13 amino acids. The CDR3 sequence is CASSQDRVLEQYF. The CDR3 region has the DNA TGTGCCAGCAGCCAAGACAGGGTTCTCGAGCAGTACTTC.

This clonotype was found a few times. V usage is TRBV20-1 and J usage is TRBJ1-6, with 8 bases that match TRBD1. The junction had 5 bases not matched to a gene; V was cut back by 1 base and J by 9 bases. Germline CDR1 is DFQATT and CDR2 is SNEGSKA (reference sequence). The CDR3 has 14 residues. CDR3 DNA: TGCAGTGCTAGAGCACAGGGGGTTGGTTCACCCCTCCACTTT. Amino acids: CSARAQGVGSPLHF.

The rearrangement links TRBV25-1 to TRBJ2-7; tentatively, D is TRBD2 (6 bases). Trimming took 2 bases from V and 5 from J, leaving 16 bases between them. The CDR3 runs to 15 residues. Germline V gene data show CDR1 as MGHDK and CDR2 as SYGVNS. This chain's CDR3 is CASSEPQGGYNEQYF. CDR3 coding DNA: TGTGCCAGCAGTGAACCCCAGGGAGGATACAACGAGCAGTACTTC.